This T cell receptor beta chain was captured in a study of cytomegalovirus exposure and HLA in healthy donors. A word on this clone: The antigen is undetermined.

Study-level points and caveats: Judged likely to be a sequencing artifact was a cluster of highly shared sequence variants. Presence/absence analyses supposed approximately even sequencing depth among donors. Later analysis suggested most CMV-associated TCR beta chains were HLA-restricted.

The germline CDR1 and CDR2 sequences are MNHNS and SASEGT. The CDR3 length is 14 residues. V was clipped by 1 base and J by 8 bases, with 11 bases between them. The primer mix had 60 Vbeta and 13 Jbeta primers. Repertoires were generated with immunoSEQ multiplex PCR, while TCRdb's copy carries only in-frame clones and drops some. This repertoire shows over 150,000 clones, approximately 84% found once; its top ten account for 4% to 6%. The chain uses TRBV6-1 and TRBJ1-4; a weak D match, TRBD1 (5 bases). Sequenced material: PBMCs. This TCR was sampled from a girl aged 10 to 17 in good health and CMV-seropositive. The CDR3: CASSEGQGTEKLFF. In DNA form, the CDR3 reads TGTGCCAGCAGTGAAGGGCAGGGTACGGAAAAACTGTTTTTT.